This entry lists 9 T cell receptor beta chains sequenced from one sample in a study of OX40 agonist ivuxolimab in advanced cancers. Assay: immunoSEQ multiplex PCR; the TCRdb copy retains only in-frame clones and omits some. The sample has 37,000 or so clones, about 86% seen once. Sequenced material: CD4+ or CD8+ T cells sorted from blood, taken in a trial of the OX40 agonist ivuxolimab. Receptors originate from an adult with an advanced solid tumor such as melanoma, head and neck, liver or kidney cancer.

The chain couples TRBV19 to TRBJ1-1, with D possibly being TRBD1 (6 bases). CDR3 length: 13 residues. CDR1 and CDR2 from the germline V gene are LNHDA and SQIVND (reference sequence). Trimming removed 6 bases at V and 5 bases at J, with 13 bases between. Written as DNA, the CDR3 is TGTGCCAGTAGAGAGGGGGGGGTGACTGAAGCTTTCTTT. It is translated as CASREGGVTEAFF.

The chain combines TRBV6-1 with TRBJ1-4; TRBD1 matches at 8 bases. The CDR3 consists of 14 residues. Trimming at V came to 3 bases and at J to 4 bases, leaving 1 base not matched to a gene. Germline V CDR1 and CDR2: MNHNS, SASEGT. In DNA form, the CDR3 reads TGTGCCAGCAGTGAGGACAGGGTTAATGAAAAACTGTTTTTT. Its protein is CASSEDRVNEKLFF.

The chain joins TRBV7-9 to TRBJ2-7; D gene uncertain. The V gene's germline CDR1 is SEHNR and CDR2 FQNEAQ (reference sequence). The CDR3 sequence is 13 residues long. V was pared by 5 bases and J by 3 bases, with 11 bases between. The CDR3 region has the DNA TGTGCCAGCAGCCCCCCGGGCAGCTACGAGCAGTACTTC. Translated: CASSPPGSYEQYF.

With respect to this clone: Compared with germline, one end of the junction differs, possibly owing to a read error. This chain uses TRBV4-3 with TRBJ1-5; perhaps TRBD1 as D (6 bases). The CDR3 loop spans 17 amino acids. Germline V gene data show CDR1 as LGHNA and CDR2 as YSLEER. CDR3 nucleotides: TGCACCAGCAGCCAAGATTACCCCCAGGGGCTCTATCAGCCCCAGCATTTT. Its protein product is CTSSQDYPQGLYQPQHF.

The CDR3 region has the DNA TGTGCCAGCAGTGTGGGACAGGGAGGCGTCGGGGAGCTGTTTTTT. It is translated as CASSVGQGGVGELFF. This sequence joins TRBV6-1 and TRBJ2-2, with TRBD1 matching over 9 bases. CDR1 is MNHNS, CDR2 SASEGT, per germline. CDR3 length: 15 amino acids. V lost 4 bases to trimming and J lost 7 bases; unmatched junction nucleotides: 7.

Details on this clone: The sample has other DNA sequences that encode this CDR3 too. The chain recombines TRBV10-2 with TRBJ1-5, with 7 bases identical to TRBD1. CDR3 length: 15 amino acids. V lost 2 bases, J lost 0 bases, and 1 base stayed unmatched. Per germline, CDR1 WSHSY and CDR2 SAAADI. For the CDR3, the DNA is TGCGCCAGCAGTGAGGGACAGGTTAGCAATCAGCCCCAGCATTTT. It yields the protein CASSEGQVSNQPQHF.

The CDR3 sequence is CASSSLGLAMAGELFF. In DNA, the CDR3 is TGTGCCAGCAGCTCGTTAGGACTAGCGATGGCCGGGGAGCTGTTTTTT. The rearrangement links TRBV7-9 to TRBJ2-2, with 9 bases fitting TRBD2. V shed 4 bases, J shed 6 bases, and the junction held 9 bases outside the gene matches. CDR1 is SEHNR and CDR2 is FQNEAQ in the germline V gene (reference sequence). This CDR3 is built from 16 residues.

The chain's CDR3 is CASSFRRGNNSPLHF. Written as DNA, the CDR3 is TGTGCCAGCAGCTTTCGCAGGGGTAATAATTCACCCCTCCACTTT. The rearrangement links TRBV7-3 to TRBJ1-6; the D gene is possibly TRBD1 (6 bases). The CDR3 contains 15 residues. V was shortened by 3 bases and J by 5 bases, with 11 bases between the two germline ends. Germline V lookup: CDR1 SGHTA, CDR2 FQGTGA.

This clone was counted a few times. V gene TRBV4-2 combines with J gene TRBJ2-2, with unresolved D. The CDR3 is made up of 15 amino acids. Between the trimmed V and J ends, which lost 0 bases and 4 bases, there was a span of 9 bases. Looked up from germline, CDR1 is LGHNA and CDR2 is YNFKEQ. The CDR3 DNA sequence: TGTGCCAGCAGCCAAGATGGAGTCGTCACCGGGGAGCTGTTTTTT. Translating gives CASSQDGVVTGELFF.